This is a list of T cell receptor beta chains from one sample in a study of PD-1 blockade in classical Hodgkin lymphoma. Clones were sequenced by immunoSEQ multiplex PCR, and TCRdb holds only the in-frame ones, with some missing. The sample shows approximately 29,000 clones, about four fifths of them seen only once. The sequences come from peripheral blood mononuclear cells (PBMCs), collected before the fourth cycle of nivolumab. All receptors derive from a human donor with classical Hodgkin lymphoma. CDR3s include the opening cysteine and the closing phenylalanine or tryptophan. Fields, in order: J gene, V gene, clone size, D gene, CDR3 DNA, CDR3 protein. D genes are given only for firm matches. For some rows the clone size is stated as once, few or many, or as a class when expanded; others skip it.

TRBJ2-7	TRBV27	-	-	TGTGCCAGCAGTCTGGGCGGATACGAGCAGTACTTC	CASSLGGYEQYF
TRBJ2-3	TRBV29-1	-	-	TGCAGCGTTGAAAGTACGGGGTTCACAGATACGCAGTATTTT	CSVESTGFTDTQYF
TRBJ2-7	TRBV6-1	few	TRBD2	TGTGCCAGCAGCGAGGTGATGGCGGGGGGCGGCGAGCAGTACTTC	CASSEVMAGGGEQYF
TRBJ1-2	TRBV6-5	-	-	TGTGCCAGCAGTATCAGCAACTATGGCTACACCTTC	CASSISNYGYTF
TRBJ1-1	TRBV6-1	-	-	TGTGCCAGCAGGCCGTACAGGGAGATTAACACTGAAGCTTTCTTT	CASRPYREINTEAFF
TRBJ2-2	TRBV10-3	once	TRBD1	TGTGCCATCGGTGGGTCCGGGACAGGGGTCACCGGGGAGCTGTTTTTT	CAIGGSGTGVTGELFF
TRBJ2-3	TRBV6-6	-	-	TGTGCCAGCAGTTACCAGGAAGATACGCAGTATTTT	CASSYQEDTQYF
TRBJ2-7	TRBV7-2	-	-	TGTGCCAGCAGCTTAGCGCCGGCGGGATTACGGGGCGAGCAGTACTTC	CASSLAPAGLRGEQYF
TRBJ2-7	TRBV6-5	-	-	TGTGCCAGCAGTTACTCTGCTAGCTCCTACGAGCAGTACTTC	CASSYSASSYEQYF
TRBJ2-1	TRBV5-1	-	TRBD2	TGCGCCAGCAGCTACTTAGCGGGAAGCTCCTACAATGAGCAGTTCTTC	CASSYLAGSSYNEQFF
TRBJ2-1	TRBV5-4	few	-	TGTGCCAGCAGCTTGCCACAGGGAATTTCCTACAATGAGCAGTTCTTC	CASSLPQGISYNEQFF
TRBJ1-2	TRBV6-1	-	TRBD1	TGTGCCAGCAGTGCCGGGACAGCTGAATATGGCTACACCTTC	CASSAGTAEYGYTF
TRBJ2-7	TRBV5-1	-	TRBD2	TGCGCCAGCTTCGAGACTAGCGGGACCCACGAGCAGTACTTC	CASFETSGTHEQYF
TRBJ2-3	TRBV5-1	-	-	TGCGCCAGCCAGACAGGAGCCACAGATACGCAGTATTTT	CASQTGATDTQYF
TRBJ1-2	TRBV19	medium-sized	-	TGTGCCAGTACCGAGAAACGGTTCCCCTATGGCTACACCTTC	CASTEKRFPYGYTF
TRBJ2-3	TRBV28	-	TRBD1	TGTGCCAGCAGTCGCACAGGGGGTTCGGGCACAGATACGCAGTATTTT	CASSRTGGSGTDTQYF
TRBJ2-7	TRBV7-8	-	-	TGTGCCAGCAGCTTAGGGCAGGGTGCCTACGAGCAGTACTTC	CASSLGQGAYEQYF
TRBJ1-3	TRBV5-4	-	-	TGTGCCAGCAGCTCAGGGGACTCTGGAAACACCATATATTTT	CASSSGDSGNTIYF
TRBJ1-3	TRBV6-1	-	-	TGTGCCAGCAGTGAAGCGTCAGGGCCAGGAAACACCATATATTTT	CASSEASGPGNTIYF
TRBJ1-1	TRBV6-5	-	-	TGTGCCAGCAGTTACTCGACCCGGGGCACTGAAGCTTTCTTT	CASSYSTRGTEAFF
TRBJ2-5	TRBV11-3	-	-	TGTGCCAGCAGCTTAGGGGTGGGGGAGACCCAGTACTTC	CASSLGVGETQYF
TRBJ2-7	TRBV6-1	-	-	TGTGCCAGCAGGCCCAGGGGTCCCAGCTACGAGCAGTACTTC	CASRPRGPSYEQYF
TRBJ2-7	TRBV6-5	-	-	TGTGCCAGCAGTCAGGACATCAACGAGCAGTACTTC	CASSQDINEQYF